These 2 T cell receptor beta chains were sequenced from one sample in a study of siplizumab effects on memory and regulatory T cells (dated by TCRdb to between 2018 and 2020). Cells in the mixed lymphocyte reaction were cultured together at 37 degrees C for five to seven days. These receptors are not linked to any known antigen. The library was generated by the immunoSEQ multiplex PCR assay. TCRdb holds this immuneACCESS table with in-frame rearrangements only. Some clones are missing; in checked studies, unresolved V genes explain under half, and the rest has no known cause. The sample has 15,000 to 25,000 clones on record, approximately 44% of them singletons. Together, the top ten hold about 5.7% of the sample. Sequencing was carried out using CFSE-low (dividing) CD4+ T cells sorted from an allogeneic mixed lymphocyte reaction. These receptors were taken from a human donor in good health; the cells came from an allogeneic mixed lymphocyte reaction. Some clones in this sample may be carry-over from other donors' samples.

V gene TRBV11-3 combines with J gene TRBJ2-2, with D possibly being TRBD2 (6 bases). Germline CDR1 SGHNT, CDR2 YENEEA. CDR3 length: 15 residues. Trimming took 5 bases from V and 3 from J, leaving 13 bases between them. CDR3 DNA: TGTGCCAGCAGCCCCTCGGGACTTTACACCGGGGAGCTGTTTTTT. Protein: CASSPSGLYTGELFF.

This chain links TRBV5-6 with TRBJ2-7; D possibly corresponds to TRBD2 (5 bases). The CDR3 length is 12 residues. Trimming removed 2 bases at V and 6 bases at J, with 9 bases between. CDR1 SGHDT and CDR2 YYEEEE come from the germline V gene. For the CDR3, the DNA is TGTGCCAGCAGCTTCGGACTGGGCGAGCAGTACTTC. As protein: CASSFGLGEQYF.